This TCR beta chain was captured in a study of breast tumors, draining lymph nodes, adjacent tissues. Study-wide results and caveats: The data were judged consistent with most tumor T cells coming from lymph node and expanding in tumor. Compared with lymph nodes, tumors were less diverse; compared with nontumor tissue, more.

V lost 4 bases and J lost 4, with 11 bases in between. Germline-derived CDR1 and CDR2 are MGHRA and YSYEKL. This CDR3 spans 15 amino acids. This clonotype is classed as medium-sized. No antigen is known for it. MiXCR, run by TCRdb on the multiplex PCR reads, gives a single entry per CDR3 protein. The sample records approximately 45,000 distinct CDR3 sequences, roughly 24% being singletons. The sample taken for sequencing was breast tumor tissue. The receptor's source is a female donor with breast cancer. Some clones in this sample may be carry-over from other donors' samples. V usage is TRBV4-1 and J usage is TRBJ2-6; tentative D call: TRBD1 (6 bases). CDR3 nucleotide sequence: TGCGCCAGCAGCCCAACAGGGCCCGGGGCCAACGTCCTGACTTTC. This codes for CASSPTGPGANVLTF.